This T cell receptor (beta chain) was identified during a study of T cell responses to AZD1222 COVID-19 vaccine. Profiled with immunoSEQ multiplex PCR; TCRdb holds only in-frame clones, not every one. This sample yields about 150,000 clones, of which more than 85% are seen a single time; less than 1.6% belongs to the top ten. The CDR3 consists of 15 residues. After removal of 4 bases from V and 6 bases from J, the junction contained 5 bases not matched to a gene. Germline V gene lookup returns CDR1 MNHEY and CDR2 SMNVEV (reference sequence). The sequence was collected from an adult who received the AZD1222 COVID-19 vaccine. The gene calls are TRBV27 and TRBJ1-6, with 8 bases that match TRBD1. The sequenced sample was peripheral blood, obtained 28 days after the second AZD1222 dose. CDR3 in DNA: TGTGCCAGCAGTTCTAGACAGGGGATTAATTCACCCCTCCACTTT. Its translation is CASSSRQGINSPLHF.